A single TCR beta chain is shown here with its context. Antigen: not known. The CDR3 contains 14 residues. Germline CDR1 and CDR2: MNHEY and SMNVEV (reference sequence). The V and J ends lost 6 bases and 5 bases respectively, with 16 bases between them. This specimen belongs to a study of CD8+ T cells in alopecia areata. Whole-study context: Patients received oral tofacitinib, 5 to 10 mg twice daily, for moderate-to-severe alopecia areata.

Reverse transcription of extracted RNA yielded cDNA, which provided the sequencing template. TCRdb's table, derived via immunoSEQ multiplex PCR, lists solely in-frame clones and lacks some. The sample carries around 270,000 clones, 55% to 75% recorded once. Study-level results: A great number of expanded lesional clones endured in scalp and blood during tofacitinib.

The treatment: oral pan-JAK inhibitor, 5-10 mg twice daily. The chain links TRBV27 to TRBJ2-5; D gene unclear. This sample comprised CD4+ T cells sorted from blood, obtained at week 24, from a patient treated with tofacitinib. The origin of this receptor is a human donor with alopecia areata. For the CDR3, the DNA is TGTGCCAGCAGAAAGGTTACCGGGTGGGAGACCCAGTACTTC. Encoded protein: CASRKVTGWETQYF.